Following are 12 T cell receptor beta chains from one sample sequenced in a study of cytomegalovirus exposure and HLA in healthy donors. A multiplex PCR was run with 60 Vbeta primers and 13 Jbeta primers. The data were produced by immunoSEQ multiplex PCR, yet TCRdb's version contains in-frame clones alone and is incomplete. The sample has roughly 170,000 clones; over 80% are singletons. Sequencing used PBMCs. All receptors come from a woman aged 45 to 65 in good health and CMV-seropositive.

This clone showed up just a few times. The chain recombines TRBV11-2 with TRBJ2-3; TRBD2 agrees at 11 bases. Losses at the gene ends were 1 base for V and 2 bases for J; bases not matched to a gene: 5. Germline loops: CDR1 SGHAT, CDR2 FQNNGV. The CDR3 runs to 17 residues. CDR3 nucleotide sequence: TGTGCCAGCAGCTTAGGGGCTAGCGGGGGGCACACAGATACGCAGTATTTT. This translates into CASSLGASGGHTDTQYF.

This clone has a single count. V usage is TRBV2 and J usage is TRBJ1-5; TRBD1 agrees at 9 bases. The CDR3 runs to 14 residues. J was trimmed by 5 bases and V by 6 bases; bases with no gene match: 5. The germline CDR1 and CDR2 sequences are SNHLY and FYNNEI. This CDR3 reads CASRGQGAYQPQHF. The CDR3, as DNA: TGTGCCAGCAGGGGACAGGGTGCGTATCAGCCCCAGCATTTT.

The genes are TRBV27 and TRBJ1-2, with D uncertain. This CDR3 spans 15 amino acids. V lost 5 bases and J lost 6, with 19 bases in between. Germline assignment: CDR1 MNHEY and CDR2 SMNVEV (reference sequence). CDR3 DNA sequence: TGTGCCAGCAGTCCAACCCCGGGAATTGTTGATGGCTACACCTTC. Its protein is CASSPTPGIVDGYTF.

The chain is built from TRBV6-1 and TRBJ2-2; D is unclear. Germline-derived CDR1 and CDR2 are MNHNS and SASEGT. V dropped 4 bases and J dropped 7 bases, with 7 bases sitting between them. The CDR3 is 12 amino acids. The CDR3 bases are TGTGCCAGCAGTGTATCGTTCGGGGAGCTGTTTTTT. Protein: CASSVSFGELFF.

The chain combines TRBV2 with TRBJ1-2; possible D gene TRBD1, 6 bases. The CDR3 extends over 13 amino acids. Germline loops: CDR1 SNHLY, CDR2 FYNNEI. Trimming pared 4 bases from V and 7 bases from J, leaving 13 bases between. The CDR3 nucleotides are TGTGCCAGCAGTGTCGGTACAGGGAGTGGCTACACCTTC. Translation gives CASSVGTGSGYTF.

This clone was detected only a few times. V is TRBV4-1 and J is TRBJ2-1; unclear D gene. V dropped 0 bases and J dropped 4 bases, with 10 bases sitting between them. This CDR3 has 15 amino acids. The germline V gene encodes CDR1 MGHRA and CDR2 YSYEKL. The CDR3 DNA follows: TGCGCCAGCAGCCAAGACCCCTTCCTTTACAATGAGCAGTTCTTC. It yields the protein CASSQDPFLYNEQFF.

This chain links TRBV4-1 with TRBJ2-7, with D perhaps TRBD1 (5 bases). The CDR3 has 16 amino acids. Germline V gene data show CDR1 as MGHRA and CDR2 as YSYEKL. V lost 0 bases and J 0 bases, leaving 12 bases between the germline ends. CDR3 nucleotides: TGCGCCAGCAGCCAAGAACCACTAAGGGGCTCCTACGAGCAGTACTTC. Translated, it gives CASSQEPLRGSYEQYF.

The chain links TRBV7-9 to TRBJ2-3, with D hard to call. Germline V gene data show CDR1 as SEHNR and CDR2 as FQNEAQ (reference sequence). V lost 4 bases to trimming and J lost 3 bases, with 14 bases between them. This CDR3 is built from 15 residues. CDR3 sequence: CASSSYSLRTDTQYF. CDR3 nucleotide sequence: TGTGCCAGCAGCTCTTACAGCTTAAGGACAGATACGCAGTATTTT.

The chain couples TRBV7-8 to TRBJ2-1, with 11 positions matching TRBD2. The CDR3 sequence is 15 residues long. V lost 5 bases to trimming and J lost 6 bases; unmatched junction nucleotides: 6. Germline V gene data show CDR1 as SGHVS and CDR2 as FQNEAQ. The CDR3 loop is CASSRSGGASNEQFF. The DNA for the CDR3 is TGTGCCAGCAGCCGTAGCGGGGGGGCCTCCAATGAGCAGTTCTTC.

The chain is built from TRBV19 and TRBJ2-3; 9 positions match TRBD1. Trimming took 9 bases from V and 1 from J; bases not matched to a gene: 2. Germline lookup yields CDR1 LNHDA and CDR2 SQIVND (reference sequence). The CDR3 runs to 13 residues. The CDR3 spells CASRDRGTDTQYF. The CDR3 DNA is TGTGCCAGCCGGGACAGGGGCACAGATACGCAGTATTTT.

This clone was seen once. The chain has TRBV28 and TRBJ2-2; TRBD1 matches at 9 bases. Germline-derived CDR1 and CDR2 are MDHEN and SYDVKM. The V gene end was trimmed by 3 bases and the J gene end by 3 bases; junction bases not matched to a gene: 5. The CDR3 covers 16 residues. CDR3 coding DNA: TGTGCCAGCAGTTTTCCGGGACAGGGATACACCGGGGAGCTGTTTTTT. Protein product: CASSFPGQGYTGELFF.

The rearrangement joins TRBV5-6 to TRBJ2-7, with TRBD1 matching 10 bases. The germline V gene has CDR1 SGHDT and CDR2 YYEEEE. Trimming cost V 4 bases and J 3 bases; bases outside gene matches: 4. The CDR3 covers 14 residues. For the CDR3, the DNA is TGTGCCAGCAGCCCCGGGACAGGGGTCTACGAGCAGTACTTC. Translated, it gives CASSPGTGVYEQYF.